The 23 T cell receptor beta chains listed next were all sequenced from one sample in a study of CD8 T cells in Susac syndrome. Random hexamers were used to reverse transcribe 0.5 to 1 ug of RNA. TCRdb processed the immunoSEQ multiplex PCR reads anew with MiXCR; each CDR3 protein has one entry. This table has 200,000 to 250,000 distinct CDR3 sequences, roughly 96% appearing once. Sequencing was performed on CD4+ T cells from PBMCs. The source is a human donor with multiple sclerosis.

The CDR3 here is CAWTLSGDEAFF. The CDR3 DNA reads TGTGCCTGGACCTTATCGGGGGATGAAGCTTTCTTT. This chain connects TRBV30 to TRBJ1-1; perhaps TRBD1 as D (5 bases). The CDR3 is 12 residues long. CDR1 and CDR2 (germline): GTSNPN, SVGIG (reference sequence). The V end was cut by 4 bases, the J end by 7 bases, with 13 bases between.

V is TRBV12-3 or TRBV12-4 and J is TRBJ2-3; D gene unclear. V lost 3 bases and J 4 bases, leaving 11 bases between the germline ends. The CDR3 contains 14 residues. CDR3 protein: CASSFGDTADTQYF. The DNA for the CDR3 is TGTGCCAGCAGTTTTGGTGACACCGCAGATACGCAGTATTTT.

V and J are TRBV5-1 and TRBJ1-2; TRBD1 agrees at 8 bases. The CDR3 is 15 amino acids. Looked up from germline, CDR1 is SGHRS and CDR2 is YFSETQ. V shed 5 bases, J shed 0 bases, and the junction held 6 bases outside the gene matches. The CDR3 coding sequence is TGCGCCAGCAGGCTGACAGGGGTGACTAACTATGGCTACACCTTC. It yields the protein CASRLTGVTNYGYTF. The full variable domain, in which reference TRBV5-1 and TRBJ1-2 provide the parts outside the CDR3, is KAGVTQTPRYLIKTRGQQVTLSCSPISGHRSVSWYQQTPGQGLQFLFEYFSETQRNKGNFPGRFSGRQFSNSRSEMNVSTLELGDSALYLCASRLTGVTNYGYTFGSGTRLTVV.

This clonotype was detected once. V and J are TRBV12-3 or TRBV12-4 and TRBJ2-7, with TRBD1 matching 7 bases. V lost 7 bases, J lost 7 bases, and 13 bases stayed unmatched. The CDR3 spans 14 residues. The CDR3 nucleotides are TGTGCCAGCACCCCGACAGGGTGGGGATCGGAGCAGTACTTC. It yields the protein CASTPTGWGSEQYF.

The chain is built from TRBV5-1 and TRBJ2-3; TRBD2 matches at 7 bases. Germline V gives CDR1 SGHRS, CDR2 YFSETQ. The CDR3 consists of 16 residues. The trim removed 0 bases at V and 3 bases at J, leaving 7 bases unmatched. The CDR3 region is CASSLVRGLGTDTQYF. CDR3 nucleotides: TGCGCCAGCAGCTTGGTGCGGGGGTTGGGGACAGATACGCAGTATTTT. Using reference TRBV5-1 and TRBJ2-3 for the parts outside the CDR3, the full variable domain is KAGVTQTPRYLIKTRGQQVTLSCSPISGHRSVSWYQQTPGQGLQFLFEYFSETQRNKGNFPGRFSGRQFSNSRSEMNVSTLELGDSALYLCASSLVRGLGTDTQYFGPGTRLTVL.

The chain joins TRBV2 to TRBJ1-1; 8 bases agree with TRBD1. The CDR3 consists of 11 residues. The V gene's germline CDR1 is SNHLY and CDR2 FYNNEI. After removal of 8 bases from V and 4 bases from J, the junction contained 0 bases not matched to a gene. The CDR3 is CASDRGTEAFF. CDR3 DNA: TGTGCCAGCGACAGGGGCACTGAAGCTTTCTTT.

V and J are TRBV15 and TRBJ2-5; 8 bases match TRBD2. There are 18 residues in the CDR3. Germline V lookup: CDR1 LNHNV, CDR2 YYDKDF (reference sequence). V lost 0 bases and J lost 5; bases outside the gene matches: 14. The CDR3: CATSRDGAGGRSGETQYF. For the CDR3, the DNA is TGTGCCACCAGCAGAGATGGGGCTGGCGGGAGGTCCGGTGAGACCCAGTACTTC.

V gene TRBV6-2 or TRBV6-3 combines with J gene TRBJ2-5; the match to TRBD1 covers 8 bases. Germline CDR1 is MNHEY and CDR2 is SVGEGT. This CDR3 comprises 16 residues. Trimming at V came to 7 bases and at J to 1 base, leaving 11 bases not matched to a gene. CDR3 bases: TGTGCCAGCAACCCAATGACAGGGGTCATCCAAGAGACCCAGTACTTC. Residues: CASNPMTGVIQETQYF.

The rearrangement links TRBV12-3 or TRBV12-4 to TRBJ2-5, with 10 bases aligning to TRBD1. The trim removed 7 bases at V and 2 bases at J, leaving 7 bases unmatched. The CDR3 covers 15 residues. CDR3: CASTTGQGKQETQYF. The CDR3 DNA sequence: TGTGCCAGCACCACGGGACAGGGGAAACAAGAGACCCAGTACTTC.

This chain uses TRBV6-2 or TRBV6-3 with TRBJ2-3; perhaps TRBD1 as D (6 bases). Germline V lookup: CDR1 MNHEY, CDR2 SVGEGT. V lost 2 bases to trimming and J lost 9 bases, with 9 bases between them. The CDR3 sequence is 12 residues long. CDR3 in DNA: TGTGCCAGCAGTTACGTCAGGGGAACGCAGTATTTT. This codes for CASSYVRGTQYF.

This clonotype was observed a few times. The chain uses TRBV7-2 and TRBJ2-5; no definite D call. CDR3 length: 12 residues. The germline CDR1 and CDR2 sequences are SGHTA and FQGNSA. Deletions cut 6 bases from V and 3 bases from J, with 8 bases between. The CDR3 sequence: CASSLPKETQYF. CDR3 nucleotide sequence: TGTGCCAGCAGTTTACCCAAAGAGACCCAGTACTTC.

Only one count was recorded for this clonotype. This chain links TRBV7-2 with TRBJ2-5; D gene uncertain. The CDR3 loop spans 12 amino acids. Trimming shortened V by 0 bases and J by 9 bases, and 8 bases separated the two germline ends. Germline lookup yields CDR1 SGHTA and CDR2 FQGNSA. CDR3 sequence reads: CASSLALKAQYF. The CDR3 DNA reads TGTGCCAGCAGCTTAGCGCTAAAGGCCCAGTACTTC.

This clonotype was recorded once. The chain recombines TRBV12-3 or TRBV12-4 with TRBJ1-1, with D unclear. The CDR3 contains 14 residues. Trimming removed 3 bases at V and 11 bases at J, with 19 bases between. CDR3 residues: CASSFREAPGKAFF. In DNA, the CDR3 is TGTGCCAGCAGTTTCCGGGAGGCCCCCGGTAAGGCTTTCTTT.

Only one count was recorded for this clonotype. The V gene is TRBV7-2, the J gene TRBJ2-1; D uncertain. V was clipped by 3 bases and J by 8 bases, with 11 bases between them. Germline CDR1 reads SGHTA; CDR2 reads FQGNSA. This CDR3 has 13 residues. The CDR3 reads CASSFHGFDEQFF. CDR3 nucleotide sequence: TGTGCCAGCAGCTTCCATGGATTCGATGAGCAGTTCTTC.

This chain connects TRBV7-3 to TRBJ2-1, with 8 positions matching TRBD2. Looked up from germline, CDR1 is SGHTA and CDR2 is FQGTGA. This CDR3 has 13 amino acids. V was clipped by 4 bases and J by 9 bases; unmatched bases: 5. CDR3: CASSYSGIGEQFF. CDR3 sequence (DNA): TGTGCCAGCAGCTATAGCGGGATCGGTGAGCAGTTCTTC.

This clonotype was seen just once. The chain carries TRBV12-3 or TRBV12-4 and TRBJ2-7; no firm D call. Between the trimmed V and J ends, which lost 5 bases and 6 bases, there was a span of 8 bases. This CDR3 has 11 amino acids. The CDR3 DNA is TGTGCCAGCAGTGGCCGACCCGAGCAGTACTTC. Its translation is CASSGRPEQYF.

The CDR3 is CSARSPVSGAYNEQFF. For the CDR3, the DNA is TGCAGTGCTAGAAGCCCCGTCAGCGGGGCCTACAATGAGCAGTTCTTC. The chain couples TRBV20-1 to TRBJ2-1; 7 positions agree with TRBD2. CDR1 is DFQATT, CDR2 SNEGSKA, per germline (reference sequence). V shed 2 bases and J 2 bases; nucleotides not matched to a gene: 9. The CDR3 totals 16 residues.

The gene calls are TRBV9 and TRBJ1-1; D unclear. Germline V gene lookup returns CDR1 SGDLS and CDR2 YYNGEE. CDR3 length: 14 residues. The V end lost 5 bases, the J end lost 1 base, and 12 bases lay between the germline ends. The CDR3 spells CASRAGRSNTEAFF. CDR3 nucleotides: TGTGCCAGCAGGGCGGGCCGATCGAACACTGAAGCTTTCTTT.

The chain is built from TRBV7-2 and TRBJ2-1; 9 bases are shared with TRBD1. CDR1 and CDR2 (germline): SGHTA, FQGNSA. The junction had 5 bases not matched to a gene; V was cut back by 5 bases and J by 3 bases. The CDR3 spans 15 residues. The CDR3, as DNA: TGTGCCAGCAGCCCTGGACAGGGGTACTACAATGAGCAGTTCTTC. It translates to CASSPGQGYYNEQFF.

The chain uses TRBV6-2 or TRBV6-3 and TRBJ2-7; unclear D gene. The germline V gene has CDR1 MNHEY and CDR2 SVGEGT. Trimming pared 6 bases from V and 6 bases from J, leaving 21 bases between. The CDR3 extends over 15 amino acids. The CDR3 region has the DNA TGTGCCAGCAGGATGGATTCGGCTGTTATGACCGAGCAGTACTTC. This encodes CASRMDSAVMTEQYF.

The V and J genes are TRBV4-1 and TRBJ2-7; no firm D call. The CDR3 runs 13 residues. V was clipped by 5 bases and J by 9 bases, with 17 bases between them. Germline V gene sequence: CDR1 MGHRA, CDR2 YSYEKL. CDR3 bases: TGCGCCAGCAGCAGGGATCAAGCCTTGAGGCAGTACTTC. It is translated as CASSRDQALRQYF.

The V call is TRBV30, the J call TRBJ1-2; no definite D call. Germline V lookup: CDR1 GTSNPN, CDR2 SVGIG (reference sequence). V was trimmed by 2 bases and J by 0 bases, leaving 10 bases between them. This CDR3 contains 14 residues. The CDR3 loop reads CAWSSRSSNYGYTF. CDR3 in DNA: TGTGCCTGGAGTTCCCGGTCCTCTAACTATGGCTACACCTTC.

The rearrangement uses TRBV27 and TRBJ2-7; TRBD2 agrees at 12 bases. Germline V CDR1 and CDR2: MNHEY, SMNVEV (reference sequence). V shed 2 bases and J 3 bases; nucleotides not matched to a gene: 2. This CDR3 region has 15 residues. The CDR3: CASSLATSGSYEQYF. The CDR3 region has the DNA TGTGCCAGCAGTTTAGCGACTAGCGGGAGCTACGAGCAGTACTTC.